A single sample is the source of the 28 T cell receptor beta chains below, sequenced in a study of graft-versus-host responses after intestinal transplantation. Libraries were prepared by immunoSEQ multiplex PCR; TCRdb keeps only in-frame clonotypes and omits some of them. The top ten clones hold roughly 0.17% of a sample with about 96,000 clones, 80% to 95% of them seen once. Which antigens these TCRs recognize remains unknown. The sample here was unstimulated CD4+ T cells sorted from spleen or lymph node cells, taken before intestinal transplant. These receptors were collected from a human donor who received an intestinal transplant.

V gene TRBV7-8 combines with J gene TRBJ1-3, with D possibly matching TRBD1 (6 bases). This CDR3 spans 17 amino acids. V lost 1 base, J lost 1 base, and 14 bases lay in between. The germline V gene has CDR1 SGHVS and CDR2 FQNEAQ. The CDR3 here is CASSLGAGAISGNTIYF. Written as DNA, the CDR3 is TGTGCCAGCAGCTTAGGGGCAGGGGCTATATCTGGAAACACCATATATTTT.

This chain joins TRBV11-2 and TRBJ1-1; D is undetermined. Per the germline V gene, CDR1 is SGHAT and CDR2 is FQNNGV. CDR3 length: 17 amino acids. V lost 1 base, J lost 0 bases, and 15 bases lay in between. CDR3 in DNA: TGTGCCAGCAGCTTAGCATCAAGCGCCCCCATGAACACTGAAGCTTTCTTT. It translates to CASSLASSAPMNTEAFF.

The chain combines TRBV12-5 with TRBJ2-7; perhaps TRBD2 as D (5 bases). The CDR3 is 13 amino acids. The germline CDR1 and CDR2 sequences are LGHNT and FRNRAP. V lost 2 bases, J lost 2 bases, and 7 bases lay in between. In DNA form, the CDR3 reads TGTGCTAGTGGTTTGAGCGGACCCTACGAGCAGTACTTC. Protein product: CASGLSGPYEQYF.

The chain couples TRBV4-2 to TRBJ2-2; weak D call: TRBD2 (5 bases). CDR1 LGHNA and CDR2 YNFKEQ come from the germline V gene. V gave up 2 bases and J gave up 9 bases, with 13 bases separating them. The CDR3 is 14 amino acids. The CDR3: CASSQPGSDRELFF. The CDR3 nucleotides are TGTGCCAGCAGCCAACCGGGATCCGACCGGGAGCTGTTTTTT.

The rearrangement links TRBV12-5 to TRBJ1-4; D gene ambiguous. The CDR3 has 16 residues. V shed 2 bases and J shed 8 bases, with 18 bases lying between them. Per the germline V gene, CDR1 is LGHNT and CDR2 is FRNRAP. CDR3 sequence: CASGLLTGRGWEKLFF. The CDR3 DNA follows: TGTGCTAGTGGTTTGTTAACTGGGAGAGGATGGGAAAAACTGTTTTTT.

This clone was counted between two and nine times. The chain recombines TRBV6-6 with TRBJ2-1, with TRBD1 matching 7 bases. J was trimmed by 3 bases and V by 0 bases; bases with no gene match: 2. The CDR3 contains 15 residues. Germline CDR1 reads MNHNY; CDR2 reads SVGAGI (reference sequence). The CDR3 bases are TGTGCCAGCAGTTACTCTGCAGGGGGCTACAATGAGCAGTTCTTC. Translation gives CASSYSAGGYNEQFF.

This clone showed up just a few times. The V and J genes are TRBV6-1 and TRBJ2-7, with a weak D call TRBD2 (5 bases). V lost 10 bases and J 0 bases, leaving 13 bases between the germline ends. Germline values: CDR1 MNHNS, CDR2 SASEGT. This CDR3 spans 13 amino acids. CDR3 sequence reads: CATTPDFSYEQYF. CDR3 DNA: TGTGCCACCACCCCGGACTTCTCCTACGAGCAGTACTTC.

A single count supports this clone. V gene TRBV4-3 combines with J gene TRBJ1-4; 7 bases agree with TRBD1. The CDR3 consists of 16 residues. Germline V gene sequence: CDR1 LGHNA, CDR2 YSLEER. With 0 bases clipped from V and 4 bases from J, the junction kept 5 bases outside the gene matches. CDR3 protein: CASSQDPGTVNEKLFF. For the CDR3, the DNA is TGCGCCAGCAGCCAAGATCCCGGGACAGTTAATGAAAAACTGTTTTTT.

As DNA, the CDR3 is TGTGCCAGCAGCTTAACTAGCGGGGTCTACGAGCAGTACTTC. Its protein is CASSLTSGVYEQYF. This chain connects TRBV7-2 to TRBJ2-7; TRBD2 matches 10 bases. The germline V gene encodes CDR1 SGHTA and CDR2 FQGNSA. CDR3 length: 14 amino acids. V gave up 2 bases and J gave up 3 bases; unmatched junction bases: 1.

The rearrangement uses TRBV5-1 and TRBJ2-3; no clear D. Germline-derived CDR1 and CDR2 are SGHRS and YFSETQ. V lost 3 bases to trimming and J lost 6 bases, with 11 bases between them. The CDR3 totals 13 residues. This CDR3 is CASSWILGDTQYF. CDR3 bases: TGCGCCAGCAGCTGGATCCTGGGCGATACGCAGTATTTT.

The J gene is TRBJ2-3, the V gene TRBV5-1; TRBD1 is a possible D gene (6 bases). V was cut by 4 bases and J by 8 bases, with 23 bases left in between. This CDR3 spans 16 amino acids. Germline loops: CDR1 SGHRS, CDR2 YFSETQ. CDR3 residues: CASSAGSHQAGVTQYF. CDR3 bases: TGCGCCAGCAGCGCCGGGTCCCATCAAGCAGGGGTTACGCAGTATTTT.

The chain combines TRBV7-9 with TRBJ1-2; possibly TRBD1 for D (6 bases). V dropped 2 bases and J dropped 8 bases, with 12 bases sitting between them. CDR1 SEHNR and CDR2 FQNEAQ come from the germline V gene (reference sequence). The CDR3 consists of 13 residues. DNA of the CDR3: TGTGCCAGCAGCTTATCAGGGGAAGGGGGCTACACCTTC. It is translated as CASSLSGEGGYTF.

This rearrangement joins TRBV7-9 to TRBJ2-7, with D possibly being TRBD1 (6 bases). Germline V gene sequence: CDR1 SEHNR, CDR2 FQNEAQ (reference sequence). This CDR3 region has 16 residues. V was pared by 2 bases and J by 0 bases, with 14 bases between. DNA of the CDR3: TGTGCCAGCAGCTTATGGGGCACAGGGAGCTCCTACGAGCAGTACTTC. Its translation is CASSLWGTGSSYEQYF.

This sequence joins TRBV6-5 and TRBJ1-3, with D possibly TRBD1 on 5 matching bases. With 5 bases removed from V and 0 bases from J, the gap between germline ends came to 11 bases. Looked up from germline, CDR1 is MNHEY and CDR2 is SVGAGI. The CDR3 is 15 residues long. The CDR3 region is CASSLAGGSGNTIYF. The CDR3 nucleotides read TGTGCCAGCAGTCTCGCGGGGGGCTCTGGAAACACCATATATTTT.

The V and J genes are TRBV30 and TRBJ1-1; 7 positions match TRBD1. The junction had 5 bases not matched to a gene; V was cut back by 7 bases and J by 0 bases. CDR1 is GTSNPN and CDR2 is SVGIG in the germline V gene (reference sequence). The CDR3 has 13 residues. CDR3 nucleotide sequence: TGTGCCTTGAACAGGGGCATGAACACTGAAGCTTTCTTT. Translation: CALNRGMNTEAFF. The variable domain in full, with the rest retrieved from reference TRBV30 and TRBJ1-1, is SQTIHQWPATLVQPVGSPLSLECTVEGTSNPNLYWYRQAAGRGLQLLFYSVGIGQISSEVPQNLSASRPQDRQFILSSKKLLLSDSGFYLCALNRGMNTEAFFGQGTRLTVV.

DNA of the CDR3: TGCGCCAGCACCCTGGGACAAGATAATTCACCCCTCCACTTT. Its protein product is CASTLGQDNSPLHF. This chain links TRBV5-1 with TRBJ1-6, with a tentative D call TRBD1 (6 bases). Deletions cut 6 bases from V and 5 bases from J, with 12 bases between. The CDR3 extends over 14 amino acids. Looked up from germline, CDR1 is SGHRS and CDR2 is YFSETQ.

The chain is built from TRBV11-3 and TRBJ2-3; TRBD2 agrees at 9 bases. The V gene end was trimmed by 5 bases and the J gene end by 11 bases; junction bases not matched to a gene: 14. The CDR3 runs to 15 residues. Germline lookup yields CDR1 SGHNT and CDR2 YENEEA. This CDR3 is CASSTRLAEPEGQYF. The CDR3 region has the DNA TGTGCCAGCAGCACCCGACTAGCGGAACCCGAAGGGCAGTATTTT.

This clone was recorded only once. The V call is TRBV2, the J call TRBJ2-5; D may be TRBD1 (6 bases). Trimming pared 6 bases from V and 1 base from J, leaving 12 bases between. Germline loops: CDR1 SNHLY, CDR2 FYNNEI. This CDR3 spans 14 amino acids. This CDR3 reads CASRTTGSQETQYF. CDR3 in DNA: TGTGCCAGCAGAACAACAGGGTCCCAAGAGACCCAGTACTTC. The variable domain in full, with the rest retrieved from reference TRBV2 and TRBJ2-5, is EPEVTQTPSHQVTQMGQEVILRCVPISNHLYFYWYRQILGQKVEFLVSFYNNEISEKSEIFDDQFSVERPDGSNFTLKIRSTKLEDSAMYFCASRTTGSQETQYFGPGTRLLVL.

V usage is TRBV9 and J usage is TRBJ2-1; unclear D gene. Looked up from germline, CDR1 is SGDLS and CDR2 is YYNGEE. V lost 0 bases and J 8 bases, leaving 15 bases between the germline ends. The CDR3 spans 15 residues. The CDR3 loop is CASSVDPLVGDEQFF. CDR3 coding DNA: TGTGCCAGCAGCGTAGATCCGCTAGTAGGCGATGAGCAGTTCTTC. The full variable domain, completed using reference TRBV9 and TRBJ2-1, is DSGVTQTPKHLITATGQRVTLRCSPRSGDLSVYWYQQSLDQGLQFLIQYYNGEERAKGNILERFSAQQFPDLHSELNLSSLELGDSALYFCASSVDPLVGDEQFFGPGTRLTVL.

The chain has TRBV9 and TRBJ2-3; possibly TRBD2 for D (6 bases). The CDR3 contains 15 residues. Between the trimmed V and J ends, which lost 3 bases and 0 bases, there was a span of 11 bases. CDR1 is SGDLS and CDR2 is YYNGEE in the germline V gene. The CDR3 DNA is TGTGCCAGCAGCGCCGGGGGTACTAGCACAGATACGCAGTATTTT. It specifies CASSAGGTSTDTQYF.

The chain joins TRBV11-2 to TRBJ2-7, with 8 bases fitting TRBD1. The CDR3 has 12 amino acids. Germline V gene lookup returns CDR1 SGHAT and CDR2 FQNNGV. Trimming removed 4 bases from V and 8 bases from J; junction bases left unmatched: 4. The CDR3 nucleotides read TGTGCCAGCAGCTCCCCAGGGGGCAAGCAGTACTTC. Encoded protein: CASSSPGGKQYF.

The chain joins TRBV5-6 to TRBJ2-2; no definite D call. CDR3 length equals 13 residues. Trimming took 0 bases from V and 6 from J, leaving 6 bases between them. Germline V gene sequence: CDR1 SGHDT, CDR2 YYEEEE. The CDR3, as DNA: TGTGCCAGCAGCTTGGTTCAGGCCGGGGAGCTGTTTTTT. It codes for CASSLVQAGELFF.

This chain joins TRBV19 and TRBJ1-2; 7 bases map to TRBD1. The CDR3 has 15 residues. V gave up 6 bases and J gave up 1 base; unmatched junction bases: 8. The V gene's germline CDR1 is LNHDA and CDR2 SQIVND (reference sequence). CDR3 loop: CASRNKGQVNYGYTF. In nucleotides, the CDR3 is TGTGCCAGTAGAAACAAAGGACAGGTTAACTATGGCTACACCTTC.

The chain is built from TRBV2 and TRBJ2-7; maybe TRBD1 (5 bases). Per the germline V gene, CDR1 is SNHLY and CDR2 is FYNNEI. Trimming cost V 5 bases and J 2 bases, with 13 bases left between them. The CDR3 runs to 14 residues. CDR3 residues: CASSPLGAPYEQYF. CDR3 DNA sequence: TGTGCCAGCAGTCCCCTAGGGGCCCCCTACGAGCAGTACTTC. The whole variable domain, filled in from reference TRBV2 and TRBJ2-7, reads EPEVTQTPSHQVTQMGQEVILRCVPISNHLYFYWYRQILGQKVEFLVSFYNNEISEKSEIFDDQFSVERPDGSNFTLKIRSTKLEDSAMYFCASSPLGAPYEQYFGPGTRLTVT.

The chain couples TRBV10-3 to TRBJ1-1, with a weak D call TRBD1 (5 bases). The CDR3 has 13 residues. Germline V gives CDR1 ENHRY, CDR2 SYGVKD. V was cut by 5 bases and J by 1 base, with 8 bases left in between. The CDR3 protein is CAISQGGNTEAFF. CDR3 nucleotide sequence: TGTGCCATCAGTCAGGGTGGGAACACTGAAGCTTTCTTT.

This chain connects TRBV6-5 to TRBJ1-3; 7 bases line up with TRBD1. CDR1 and CDR2 (germline): MNHEY, SVGAGI. V was clipped by 6 bases and J by 4 bases; unmatched bases: 6. The CDR3 length is 14 residues. The CDR3 spells CASRAGTAGNTIYF. As DNA, the CDR3 is TGTGCCAGCAGGGCCGGGACAGCCGGAAACACCATATATTTT.

V gene TRBV6-5 combines with J gene TRBJ2-7; 10 nucleotides line up with TRBD1. Germline-derived CDR1 and CDR2 are MNHEY and SVGAGI. V shed 5 bases, J shed 5 bases, and the junction held 6 bases outside the gene matches. The CDR3 spans 14 residues. The DNA of the CDR3 is TGTGCCAGCAGTCGGGACAGGGGTTTGGACGAGCAGTACTTC. Its protein product is CASSRDRGLDEQYF.

V gene TRBV4-2 combines with J gene TRBJ2-7; TRBD2 aligns across 8 bases. Trimming at V came to 2 bases and at J to 7 bases, leaving 10 bases not matched to a gene. The CDR3 length is 15 residues. Germline-derived CDR1 and CDR2 are LGHNA and YNFKEQ. In DNA form, the CDR3 reads TGTGCCAGCAGCCAAACGGGACTAGGGGTTCAGGAGCAGTACTTC. This encodes CASSQTGLGVQEQYF.